Each of the 6 T cell receptor beta chains below was sequenced from the same sample in a study of T cell responses to AZD1222 COVID-19 vaccine. The method was immunoSEQ multiplex PCR; TCRdb's version includes in-frame clones alone and lacks a portion of them. This sample has over 75,000 clones, with around 85% found just once. This sample comprised peripheral blood, obtained 28 days after the second AZD1222 dose. Receptors originate from an adult who received the AZD1222 COVID-19 vaccine.

Here the CDR3 DNA reads TGTGCCAGCAGTTACGTGGACTTCGGGAACAGGAATGAGCAGTTCTTC. Translation gives CASSYVDFGNRNEQFF. The V and J genes are TRBV6-2 or TRBV6-3 and TRBJ2-1, with D perhaps being TRBD1 or TRBD2 (5 bases each). This CDR3 has 16 amino acids. The ends were cut back, 2 bases at V and 7 bases at J, with 18 bases in the middle. Germline V CDR1 and CDR2: MNHEY, SVGEGT.

The V call is TRBV5-1, the J call TRBJ1-5; TRBD1 is a possible D gene (5 bases). The CDR3 spans 14 residues. Trimming took 0 bases from V and 6 from J, leaving 10 bases between them. CDR1 and CDR2 (germline): SGHRS, YFSETQ. Here the CDR3 reads CASSLGERGQPQHF. The DNA for the CDR3 is TGCGCCAGCAGCTTGGGGGAAAGGGGTCAGCCCCAGCATTTT.

The chain has TRBV30 and TRBJ2-5, with a possible D match to TRBD1 (5 bases). V was clipped by 5 bases and J by 2 bases, with 12 bases between them. CDR3 size: 13 residues. Germline assignment: CDR1 GTSNPN and CDR2 SVGIG (reference sequence). The DNA of the CDR3 is TGTGCCTGGGCGGTAAGGGGACAAGAGACCCAGTACTTC. Its translation is CAWAVRGQETQYF.

The rearrangement uses TRBV19 and TRBJ2-7, with TRBD1 as a possible D gene (6 bases). Germline V gene lookup returns CDR1 LNHDA and CDR2 SQIVND (reference sequence). V was shortened by 2 bases and J by 3 bases, with 14 bases between the two germline ends. This CDR3 has 15 residues. Here the CDR3 reads CASSITALGGYEQYF. The DNA for the CDR3 is TGTGCCAGTAGTATAACGGCATTAGGGGGCTACGAGCAGTACTTC.

The rearrangement joins TRBV9 to TRBJ1-4; 8 bases agree with TRBD1. Germline V lookup: CDR1 SGDLS, CDR2 YYNGEE. The CDR3 is 15 residues long. The J segment lost 13 bases and the V segment lost 3 bases, leaving 14 bases of the junction unmatched. This CDR3 is CASSDPSGTGDRLFF. The CDR3 nucleotides read TGTGCCAGCAGCGACCCCTCCGGGACAGGTGATCGACTGTTTTTT.

CDR3 nucleotides: TGTGCCAGTAGTCCCCTGGGGTACAATGAGCAGTTCTTC. This codes for CASSPLGYNEQFF. V is TRBV19 and J is TRBJ2-1; D ambiguous. Germline lookup yields CDR1 LNHDA and CDR2 SQIVND (reference sequence). Trimming cost V 5 bases and J 4 bases, with 9 bases left between them. The CDR3 spans 13 residues. Full variable domain (remainder filled in from reference TRBV19 and TRBJ2-1): DGGITQSPKYLFRKEGQNVTLSCEQNLNHDAMYWYRQDPGQGLRLIYYSQIVNDFQKGDIAEGYSVSREKKESFPLTVTSAQKNPTAFYLCASSPLGYNEQFFGPGTRLTVL.